This T cell receptor beta chain came from a study of shared clonotypes between healthy human individuals. The study's findings and limits: Naive subsets tended to show greater estimated richness than memory subsets. Sequencing of the sorted subsets was shown by rarefaction to be incomplete despite large depth.

Trimming removed 5 bases at V and 6 bases at J, with 20 bases between. The germline V gene encodes CDR1 SGHAT and CDR2 FQNNGV. The CDR3 extends over 15 amino acids. The method was immunoSEQ multiplex PCR; TCRdb's version includes in-frame clones alone and lacks a portion of them. The sample holds approximately 2,000,000 clones; over 85% are singletons and the top ten take less than 2%. Naive CD8 cells lacked CD45RO, underwent positive selection for CCR7 and left out terminally differentiated effector memory CD45RA+ cells. On this clone: What it recognizes is unknown.

V is TRBV11-2 and J is TRBJ2-7; possible D gene TRBD2, 7 bases. The sequence was collected from a man younger than 35 in good health. Some clones in this sample may be carry-over from other donors' samples. The sample taken for sequencing was naive CD8+ T cells from PBMCs. This CDR3 is CASSPRGGPTGEQYF. In DNA form, the CDR3 reads TGTGCCAGCAGCCCAAGGGGGGGGCCGACGGGCGAGCAGTACTTC.